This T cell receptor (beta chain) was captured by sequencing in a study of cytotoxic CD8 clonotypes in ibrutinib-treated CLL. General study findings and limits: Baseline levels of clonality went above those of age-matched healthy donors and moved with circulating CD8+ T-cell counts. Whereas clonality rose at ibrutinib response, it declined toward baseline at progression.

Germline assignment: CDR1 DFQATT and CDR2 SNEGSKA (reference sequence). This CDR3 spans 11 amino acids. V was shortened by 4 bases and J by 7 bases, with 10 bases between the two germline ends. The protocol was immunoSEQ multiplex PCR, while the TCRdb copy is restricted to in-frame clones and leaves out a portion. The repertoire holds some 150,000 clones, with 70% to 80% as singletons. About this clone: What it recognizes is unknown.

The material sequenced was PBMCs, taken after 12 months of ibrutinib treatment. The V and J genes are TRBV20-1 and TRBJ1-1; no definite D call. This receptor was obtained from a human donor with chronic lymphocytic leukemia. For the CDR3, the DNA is TGCAGTGCTACGATACGTGGTGAAGCTTTCTTT. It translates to CSATIRGEAFF.